Each of the 3 T cell receptor beta chains below was sequenced from the same sample in a study of Tregs in tolerant kidney transplant recipients. Method: immunoSEQ multiplex PCR; TCRdb's copy keeps in-frame clones and lacks some. The sample consists of roughly 80,000 clones, roughly 98% of them appearing once. The sample in question was CD4+ T cells from blood, obtained before the transplant. The source of these receptors is a human donor who received a combined kidney and bone marrow transplant.

The gene calls are TRBV5-4 and TRBJ1-2; TRBD1 matches at 12 bases. The CDR3 is made up of 15 amino acids. CDR1 and CDR2 from the germline V gene are SGHNT and YYREEE (reference sequence). V trimming: 4 bases; J trimming: 4 bases; junction bases outside the gene matches: 5. DNA of the CDR3: TGTGCCAGCAGCGGGGGACAGGGGGCCCCCTATGGCTACACCTTC. This gives the protein CASSGGQGAPYGYTF.

V and J are TRBV18 and TRBJ2-5; TRBD2 agrees at 12 bases. The CDR3 length is 19 residues. After removal of 6 bases from V and 7 bases from J, the junction contained 21 bases not matched to a gene. Germline lookup yields CDR1 KGHSH and CDR2 LQKENI. The CDR3 sequence is CASSQTTVGLAGPAGTQYF. CDR3 DNA sequence: TGTGCCAGCTCGCAAACGACGGTCGGACTAGCGGGGCCCGCGGGGACCCAGTACTTC.

V and J are TRBV4-2 and TRBJ1-2; 8 positions match TRBD1. V trimming: 0 bases; J trimming: 6 bases; junction bases outside the gene matches: 6. The CDR3 totals 15 residues. The germline V gene encodes CDR1 LGHNA and CDR2 YNFKEQ. The CDR3 DNA is TGTGCCAGCAGCCAAGAAGCATTACAGGGGGATGGCTACACCTTC. Amino acid sequence: CASSQEALQGDGYTF.